This TCR beta chain was recorded in a study of blood T cell repertoires in COVID-19. Study-level background: Sites in the United States, Italy and Spain provided acute and convalescent COVID-19 samples. Nucleic acid was either cDNA or gDNA, and it came from T cells, B-cell-depleted T cells, or PBMCs.

In the study's own analysis: Reference gene primer amplification yielded estimated nucleated cell counts. The table came from immunoSEQ multiplex PCR; TCRdb's copy has only in-frame clones and leaves some out. V, J and clone size reflect that table, while D and trimming were determined from the DNA. The table records 150,000 to 200,000 clones, 84% of them present only once. The CDR3 runs to 14 residues. The germline V gene encodes CDR1 SGDLS and CDR2 YYNGEE. Trimming removed 3 bases from V and 2 bases from J, with 12 bases in between. The TCR originated in a man aged 40-55 years who had recovered from COVID-19. What was sequenced was peripheral blood. The chain has TRBV9 and TRBJ2-7; possibly TRBD1 for D (5 bases). CDR3: CASSASGSPYEQYF. CDR3 bases: TGTGCCAGCAGCGCGTCAGGGTCCCCCTACGAGCAGTACTTC. Full variable domain (missing parts from reference TRBV9 and TRBJ2-7): DSGVTQTPKHLITATGQRVTLRCSPRSGDLSVYWYQQSLDQGLQFLIQYYNGEERAKGNILERFSAQQFPDLHSELNLSSLELGDSALYFCASSASGSPYEQYFGPGTRLTVT.